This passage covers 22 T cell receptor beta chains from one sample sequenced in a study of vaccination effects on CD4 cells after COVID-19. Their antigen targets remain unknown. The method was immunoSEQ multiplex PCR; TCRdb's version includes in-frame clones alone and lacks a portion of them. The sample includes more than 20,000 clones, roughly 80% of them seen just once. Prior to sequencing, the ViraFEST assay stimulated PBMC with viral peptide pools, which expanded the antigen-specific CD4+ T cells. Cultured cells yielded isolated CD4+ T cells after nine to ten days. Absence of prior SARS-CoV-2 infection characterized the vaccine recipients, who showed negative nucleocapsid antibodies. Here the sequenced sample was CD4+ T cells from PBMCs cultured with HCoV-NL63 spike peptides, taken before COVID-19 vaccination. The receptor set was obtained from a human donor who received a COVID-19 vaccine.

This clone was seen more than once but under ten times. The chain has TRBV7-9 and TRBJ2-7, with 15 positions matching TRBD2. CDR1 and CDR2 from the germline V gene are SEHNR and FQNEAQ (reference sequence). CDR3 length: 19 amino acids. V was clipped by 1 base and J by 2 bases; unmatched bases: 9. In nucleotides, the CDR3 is TGTGCCAGCAGCTTAGAAGGACTAGCGGGAGGGCCGACAACCTACGAGCAGTACTTC. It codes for CASSLEGLAGGPTTYEQYF.

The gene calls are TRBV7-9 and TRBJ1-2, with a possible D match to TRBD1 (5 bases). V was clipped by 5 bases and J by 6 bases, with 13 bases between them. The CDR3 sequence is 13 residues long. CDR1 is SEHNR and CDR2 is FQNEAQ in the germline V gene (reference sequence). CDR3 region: CASSPGHGHGYTF. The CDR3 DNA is TGTGCCAGCAGCCCCGGACATGGCCATGGCTACACCTTC. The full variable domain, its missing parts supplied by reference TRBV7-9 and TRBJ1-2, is DTGVSQNPRHKITKRGQNVTFRCDPISEHNRLYWYRQTLGQGPEFLTYFQNEAQLEKSRLLSDRFSAERPKGSFSTLEIQRTEQGDSAMYLCASSPGHGHGYTFGSGTRLTVV.

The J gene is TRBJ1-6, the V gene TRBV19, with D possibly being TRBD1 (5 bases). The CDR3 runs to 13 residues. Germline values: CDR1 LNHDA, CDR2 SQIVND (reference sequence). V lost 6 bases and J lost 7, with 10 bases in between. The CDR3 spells CASSGTWNSPLHF. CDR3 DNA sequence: TGTGCCAGTAGCGGGACCTGGAATTCACCCCTCCACTTT.

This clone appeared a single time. In DNA form, the CDR3 reads TGCGCCAGCAGCCAAGATCGGGGGGTACGGGGCGAGCAGTACTTC. Amino acid sequence: CASSQDRGVRGEQYF. The rearrangement links TRBV4-1 to TRBJ2-7, with TRBD2 matching over 7 bases. Trimming removed 0 bases from V and 6 bases from J; junction bases left unmatched: 8. The CDR3 consists of 15 residues. Germline values: CDR1 MGHRA, CDR2 YSYEKL.

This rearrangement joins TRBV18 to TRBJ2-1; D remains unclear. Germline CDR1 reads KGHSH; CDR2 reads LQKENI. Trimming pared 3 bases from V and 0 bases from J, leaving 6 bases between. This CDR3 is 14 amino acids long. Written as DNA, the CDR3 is TGTGCCAGCTCACCTCTTGTCTCCTACAATGAGCAGTTCTTC. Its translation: CASSPLVSYNEQFF.

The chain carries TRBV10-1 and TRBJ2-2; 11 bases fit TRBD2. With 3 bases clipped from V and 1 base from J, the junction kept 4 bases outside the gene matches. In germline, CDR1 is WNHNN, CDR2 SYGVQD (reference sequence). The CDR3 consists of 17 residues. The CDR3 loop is CASSDPGLAGNTGELFF. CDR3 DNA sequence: TGCGCCAGCAGTGACCCCGGACTAGCGGGGAACACCGGGGAGCTGTTTTTT.

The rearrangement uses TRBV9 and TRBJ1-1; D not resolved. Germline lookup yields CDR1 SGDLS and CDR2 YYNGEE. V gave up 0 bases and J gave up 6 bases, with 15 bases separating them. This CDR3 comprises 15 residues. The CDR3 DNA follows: TGTGCCAGCAGCGTAGGGGGTTTTCCCGGCCCTGAAGCTTTCTTT. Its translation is CASSVGGFPGPEAFF.

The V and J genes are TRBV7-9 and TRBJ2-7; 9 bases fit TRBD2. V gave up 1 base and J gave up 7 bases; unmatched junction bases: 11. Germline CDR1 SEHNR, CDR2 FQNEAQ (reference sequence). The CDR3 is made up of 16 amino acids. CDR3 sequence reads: CASSLGGLALNREQYF. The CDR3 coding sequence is TGTGCCAGCAGCTTAGGCGGACTAGCGCTGAACCGGGAGCAGTACTTC.

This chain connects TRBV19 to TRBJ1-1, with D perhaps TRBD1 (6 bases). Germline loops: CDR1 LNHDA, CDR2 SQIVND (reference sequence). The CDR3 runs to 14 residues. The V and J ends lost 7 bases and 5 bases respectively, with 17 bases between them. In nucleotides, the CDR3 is TGTGCCAGTATGGTGGGGGGCGTGAGGACTGAAGCTTTCTTT. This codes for CASMVGGVRTEAFF.

CDR3 residues: CASSWGGYETDTQYF. The CDR3 region has the DNA TGTGCCAGCAGCTGGGGGGGGTACGAGACAGATACGCAGTATTTT. The chain carries TRBV7-2 and TRBJ2-3; TRBD2 aligns across 7 bases. The length of the CDR3 is 15 residues. V shed 4 bases, J shed 3 bases, and the junction held 7 bases outside the gene matches. Germline V gene lookup returns CDR1 SGHTA and CDR2 FQGNSA.

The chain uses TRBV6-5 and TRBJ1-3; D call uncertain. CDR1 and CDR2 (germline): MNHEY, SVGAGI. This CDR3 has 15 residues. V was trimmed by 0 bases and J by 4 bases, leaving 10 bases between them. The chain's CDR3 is CASSYSTLGGNTIYF. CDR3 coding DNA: TGTGCCAGCAGTTACTCGACCCTCGGGGGAAACACCATATATTTT.

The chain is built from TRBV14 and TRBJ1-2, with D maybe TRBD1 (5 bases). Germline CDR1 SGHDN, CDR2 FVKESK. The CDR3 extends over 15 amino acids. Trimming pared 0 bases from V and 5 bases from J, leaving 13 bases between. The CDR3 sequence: CASSQEVAGWYGYTF. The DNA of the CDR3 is TGTGCCAGCAGCCAAGAAGTGGCAGGGTGGTATGGCTACACCTTC.

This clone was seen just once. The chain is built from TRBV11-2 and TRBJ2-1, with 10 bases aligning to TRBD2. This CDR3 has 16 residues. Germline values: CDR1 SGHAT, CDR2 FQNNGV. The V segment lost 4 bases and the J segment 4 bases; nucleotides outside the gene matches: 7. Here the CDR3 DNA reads TGTGCCAGCAGCTCTTTAGCGGGGGGCCTTTACAATGAGCAGTTCTTC. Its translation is CASSSLAGGLYNEQFF.

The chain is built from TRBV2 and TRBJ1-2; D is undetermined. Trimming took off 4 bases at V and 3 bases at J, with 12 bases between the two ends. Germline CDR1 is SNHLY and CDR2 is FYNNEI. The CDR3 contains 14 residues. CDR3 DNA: TGTGCCAGCAGTGTACGGTTGAAAGACTATGGCTACACCTTC. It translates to CASSVRLKDYGYTF.

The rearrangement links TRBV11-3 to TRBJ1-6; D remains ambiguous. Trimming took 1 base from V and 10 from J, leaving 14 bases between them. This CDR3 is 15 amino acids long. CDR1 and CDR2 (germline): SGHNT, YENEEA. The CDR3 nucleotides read TGTGCCAGCAGCTTAGGAGATGGGTACAACTCACCCCTCCACTTT. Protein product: CASSLGDGYNSPLHF.

CDR3 residues: CATSPSGSRQTQYF. For the CDR3, the DNA is TGCGCCACCTCCCCCTCGGGTAGCCGCCAGACCCAGTACTTC. This rearrangement joins TRBV10-2 to TRBJ2-5, with D unresolved. The CDR3 is made up of 14 amino acids. Germline-derived CDR1 and CDR2 are WSHSY and SAAADI. Between the trimmed V and J ends, which lost 10 bases and 6 bases, there was a span of 21 bases.

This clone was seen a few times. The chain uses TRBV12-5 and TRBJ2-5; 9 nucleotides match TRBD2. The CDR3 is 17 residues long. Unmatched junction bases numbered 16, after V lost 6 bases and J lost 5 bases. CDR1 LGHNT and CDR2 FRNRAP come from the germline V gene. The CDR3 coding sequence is TGTGCTAGTGGGGACAGGCCTCCAGCGGGAGGCGGGGAGACCCAGTACTTC. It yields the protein CASGDRPPAGGGETQYF.

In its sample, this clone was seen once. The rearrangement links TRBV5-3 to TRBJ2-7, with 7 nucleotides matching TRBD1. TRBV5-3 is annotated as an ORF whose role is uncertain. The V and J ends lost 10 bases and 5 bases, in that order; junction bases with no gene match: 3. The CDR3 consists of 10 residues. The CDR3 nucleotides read TGTGCCGGAGACAGGGACGAGCAGTACTTC. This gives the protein CAGDRDEQYF.

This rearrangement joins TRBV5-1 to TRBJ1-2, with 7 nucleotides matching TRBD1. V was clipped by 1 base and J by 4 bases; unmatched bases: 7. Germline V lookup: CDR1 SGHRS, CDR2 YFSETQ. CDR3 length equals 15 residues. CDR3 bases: TGCGCCAGCAGCTTGTGGTCAGGGGGAGGCTATGGCTACACCTTC. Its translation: CASSLWSGGGYGYTF.

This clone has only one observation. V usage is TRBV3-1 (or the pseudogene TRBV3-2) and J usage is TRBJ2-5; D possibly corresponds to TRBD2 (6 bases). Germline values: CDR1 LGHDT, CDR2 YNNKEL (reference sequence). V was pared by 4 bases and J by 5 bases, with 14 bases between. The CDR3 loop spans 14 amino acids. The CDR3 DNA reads TGTGCCAGCAGCCGGGGACGGGAGATCGAGACCCAGTACTTC. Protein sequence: CASSRGREIETQYF.

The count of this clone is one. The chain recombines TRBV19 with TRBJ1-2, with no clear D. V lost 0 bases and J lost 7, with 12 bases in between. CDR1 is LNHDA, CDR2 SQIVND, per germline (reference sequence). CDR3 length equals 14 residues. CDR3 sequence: CASSIDEGYGGYTF. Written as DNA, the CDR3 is TGTGCCAGTAGTATAGACGAGGGCTATGGTGGCTACACCTTC.

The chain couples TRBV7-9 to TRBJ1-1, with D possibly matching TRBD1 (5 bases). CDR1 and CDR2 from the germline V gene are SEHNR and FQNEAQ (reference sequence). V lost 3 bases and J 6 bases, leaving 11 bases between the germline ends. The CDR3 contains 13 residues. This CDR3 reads CASSLAGGSEAFF. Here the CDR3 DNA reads TGTGCCAGCAGCTTGGCGGGGGGTTCTGAAGCTTTCTTT. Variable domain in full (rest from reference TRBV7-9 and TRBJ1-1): DTGVSQNPRHKITKRGQNVTFRCDPISEHNRLYWYRQTLGQGPEFLTYFQNEAQLEKSRLLSDRFSAERPKGSFSTLEIQRTEQGDSAMYLCASSLAGGSEAFFGQGTRLTVV.